The entry that follows covers one T cell receptor beta chain sequence. Its specificity is not known. Assay: immunoSEQ multiplex PCR; the TCRdb copy retains only in-frame clones and omits some. The table has 30,000 to 40,000 clones, over 75% seen once. This entry is derived from a study of a mutant IDH1 vaccine in newly diagnosed glioma. Study details: Patients received vaccination from 4-6 weeks after radiotherapy alone, or with temozolomide cycles.

This CDR3 contains 17 residues. Germline CDR1 reads LGHNA; CDR2 reads YNFKEQ. Trimming cost V 0 bases and J 6 bases, with 18 bases left between them. Time point defined: week 47, end of study. Each dose delivered 300 ug of mutant IDH1 20-mer peptide subcutaneously with imiquimod. Donor tumors were new WHO grade 3 or 4 IDH1-mutant, ATRX-lost astrocytomas. The rearrangement links TRBV4-2 to TRBJ1-5, with D possibly being TRBD1 (6 bases). This TCR was recovered from a woman aged 40 to 50 with glioma. The sequencing here drew on PBMCs, taken from a glioma patient whose treatment included an IDH1 peptide vaccine. The CDR3 protein is CASSQDGLGGLGQPQHF. DNA of the CDR3: TGTGCCAGCAGCCAAGATGGGTTGGGGGGGCTCGGTCAGCCCCAGCATTTT.